Listed here are 29 T cell receptor beta chains from one sample, sequenced in a study of shared clonotypes between healthy human individuals. Profiling relied on immunoSEQ multiplex PCR, and the TCRdb table lists in-frame clones only, not all of them. Altogether around 510,000 clones are present, roughly 95% being singletons, with the ten largest covering 0.05% to 0.07%. Sequencing used naive CD4+ T cells sorted from blood. Subset described: CD45RA+ positively selected. These receptors all come from a woman aged 30 to 39 in good health.

DNA of the CDR3: TGTGCCAGCAGTTTTGGGACAGGGGATCAGACCCAGTACTTC. It translates to CASSFGTGDQTQYF. The V and J genes are TRBV27 and TRBJ2-5; 10 positions match TRBD1. CDR3 length equals 14 residues. The V and J ends lost 3 bases and 6 bases, in that order; junction bases with no gene match: 4. In germline, CDR1 is MNHEY, CDR2 SMNVEV (reference sequence).

The V and J genes are TRBV19 and TRBJ1-1; TRBD1 might be the D (6 bases). Trimming stripped 5 bases from V and 4 bases from J, with 14 bases between. This CDR3 contains 14 residues. Germline lookup yields CDR1 LNHDA and CDR2 SQIVND (reference sequence). CDR3 sequence reads: CASSSDRLVTEAFF. DNA for the CDR3: TGTGCCAGTAGTTCCGACAGGTTGGTCACTGAAGCTTTCTTT.

The CDR3 is CASSPSRLAGTPYEQYF. The CDR3 nucleotides are TGTGCCAGCAGTCCCTCCCGACTAGCGGGAACCCCCTACGAGCAGTACTTC. The V gene is TRBV27, the J gene TRBJ2-7, with 11 bases matching TRBD2. With 5 bases clipped from V and 2 bases from J, the junction kept 11 bases outside the gene matches. The CDR3 runs 17 residues. Germline CDR1 MNHEY, CDR2 SMNVEV (reference sequence).

Written as DNA, the CDR3 is TGCGCCAGCAGTGACCCGGACACTAAGGAGCAGTACTTC. Translated: CASSDPDTKEQYF. This chain links TRBV10-1 with TRBJ2-7, with a tentative D call TRBD1 (5 bases). Trimming took off 3 bases at V and 7 bases at J, with 13 bases between the two ends. This CDR3 region has 13 residues. Per the germline V gene, CDR1 is WNHNN and CDR2 is SYGVQD (reference sequence).

J is TRBJ2-1 and V is TRBV18, with 10 bases aligning to TRBD2. This CDR3 contains 15 residues. CDR1 and CDR2 (germline): KGHSH, LQKENI. V shed 3 bases, J shed 6 bases, and the junction held 5 bases outside the gene matches. The CDR3 DNA sequence: TGTGCCAGCTCACCCCTAGCGGGAGTGAGCAATGAGCAGTTCTTC. Its translation is CASSPLAGVSNEQFF.

J is TRBJ2-7 and V is TRBV20-1; D is unresolved. The ends were cut back, 1 base at V and 6 bases at J, with 7 bases in the middle. Germline CDR1 and CDR2: DFQATT and SNEGSKA (reference sequence). The CDR3 loop spans 11 amino acids. CDR3 DNA sequence: TGCAGTGCTAGAGCCCCCCCCGAGCAGTACTTC. As protein: CSARAPPEQYF.

The CDR3 reads CASSRVAGVPYEQYF. The CDR3 nucleotides read TGTGCCAGCAGTCGGGTAGCGGGAGTGCCCTACGAGCAGTACTTC. The V and J genes are TRBV6-5 and TRBJ2-7; 9 bases agree with TRBD2. Germline trimming cut 5 bases from V and 2 bases from J; bases unmatched to any gene: 7. The germline V gene has CDR1 MNHEY and CDR2 SVGAGI. The CDR3 sequence is 15 residues long.

The chain couples TRBV5-1 to TRBJ2-1, with 11 bases matching TRBD2. With V trimmed by 3 bases and J by 8 bases, 19 bases remained unmatched. This CDR3 has 19 amino acids. The germline gives CDR1 SGHRS, CDR2 YFSETQ. The CDR3 region has the DNA TGCGCCAGCAGCTCCGGACTAGCGGGCGTATTAAGTGGGCGGGATGAGCAGTTCTTC. Its protein is CASSSGLAGVLSGRDEQFF.

V and J are TRBV9 and TRBJ1-3; the D is unclear. The CDR3 is made up of 13 amino acids. Trimming left V 4 bases short and J 3 bases short, with 8 bases between. From germline, CDR1 is SGDLS and CDR2 YYNGEE. The CDR3 nucleotides are TGTGCCAGCAGCCCCCGGAATGGAAACACCATATATTTT. This codes for CASSPRNGNTIYF. Full variable domain (remainder filled in from reference TRBV9 and TRBJ1-3): DSGVTQTPKHLITATGQRVTLRCSPRSGDLSVYWYQQSLDQGLQFLIQYYNGEERAKGNILERFSAQQFPDLHSELNLSSLELGDSALYFCASSPRNGNTIYFGEGSWLTVV.

This clone has only one observation. This chain uses TRBV7-6 with TRBJ2-3; D unclear. V gave up 1 base and J gave up 5 bases, with 10 bases separating them. The CDR3 contains 14 residues. CDR1 is SGHVS, CDR2 FNYEAQ, per germline. CDR3 in amino acids: CASSLEAVGDTQYF. As DNA, the CDR3 is TGTGCCAGCAGCTTAGAGGCGGTAGGAGATACGCAGTATTTT.

The chain is built from TRBV10-3 and TRBJ2-7; 9 bases match TRBD2. This CDR3 contains 14 residues. Germline CDR1 ENHRY, CDR2 SYGVKD. The V gene end was trimmed by 6 bases and the J gene end by 5 bases; junction bases not matched to a gene: 8. The CDR3 reads CAIRDSGSDDEQYF. The CDR3 DNA reads as TGTGCCATCAGGGATAGCGGGAGTGACGACGAGCAGTACTTC.

The chain combines TRBV4-1 with TRBJ1-3, with 8 bases lining up with TRBD1. CDR3 size: 22 residues. Per the germline V gene, CDR1 is MGHRA and CDR2 is YSYEKL. V lost 4 bases and J lost 3; bases outside the gene matches: 26. CDR3: CASSRRSGEGQAKVAIGNTIYF. The CDR3 DNA follows: TGCGCCAGCAGCCGACGTAGTGGGGAGGGACAGGCTAAAGTCGCAATTGGAAACACCATATATTTT.

The chain carries TRBV9 and TRBJ1-2, with D unresolved. The CDR3 extends over 13 amino acids. The germline CDR1 and CDR2 sequences are SGDLS and YYNGEE. Between the trimmed V and J ends, which lost 0 bases and 8 bases, there was a span of 11 bases. In DNA, the CDR3 is TGTGCCAGCAGCGTAGGAAGCTCCCGCGGCTACACCTTC. This codes for CASSVGSSRGYTF.

This chain joins TRBV28 and TRBJ2-7, with TRBD1 identical over 7 bases. Germline assignment: CDR1 MDHEN and CDR2 SYDVKM. V dropped 3 bases and J dropped 4; count of bases not matched to a gene: 12. The CDR3 contains 16 residues. The CDR3, as DNA: TGTGCCAGCAGTTTGGGGGTACGGACAGGTTTATACGAGCAGTACTTC. This encodes CASSLGVRTGLYEQYF.

V gene TRBV19 combines with J gene TRBJ2-1; the match to TRBD2 covers 8 bases. Looked up from germline, CDR1 is LNHDA and CDR2 is SQIVND (reference sequence). V gave up 1 base and J gave up 3 bases; unmatched junction bases: 5. This CDR3 is 16 amino acids long. As DNA, the CDR3 is TGTGCCAGTAGTATAGGGCGCGGGAGGATCTACAATGAGCAGTTCTTC. This sequence encodes CASSIGRGRIYNEQFF.

The chain carries TRBV5-1 and TRBJ2-5; D is perhaps TRBD1 or TRBD2 (6 bases each). The germline CDR1 and CDR2 sequences are SGHRS and YFSETQ. V was pared by 2 bases and J by 0 bases, with 8 bases between. The CDR3 is 14 amino acids. CDR3 in amino acids: CASSFGGYQETQYF. CDR3 sequence (DNA): TGCGCCAGCAGCTTCGGGGGCTACCAAGAGACCCAGTACTTC.

J is TRBJ1-1 and V is TRBV7-9; 8 bases align to TRBD1. With 5 bases clipped from V and 1 base from J, the junction kept 6 bases outside the gene matches. Germline assignment: CDR1 SEHNR and CDR2 FQNEAQ (reference sequence). This CDR3 contains 15 residues. CDR3 sequence (DNA): TGTGCCAGCAGCGCCACCGGGACAGGGAACACTGAAGCTTTCTTT. It specifies CASSATGTGNTEAFF. Together with reference TRBV7-9 and TRBJ1-1, the CDR3 gives the full variable domain: DTGVSQNPRHKITKRGQNVTFRCDPISEHNRLYWYRQTLGQGPEFLTYFQNEAQLEKSRLLSDRFSAERPKGSFSTLEIQRTEQGDSAMYLCASSATGTGNTEAFFGQGTRLTVV.

CDR3 nucleotide sequence: TGCGCCAGCAGCCAAGATAAAGGGGTACTTCGCCGGGAGCTGTTTTTT. As protein: CASSQDKGVLRRELFF. The chain recombines TRBV4-1 with TRBJ2-2; D perhaps matches TRBD1 (5 bases). Germline V gene sequence: CDR1 MGHRA, CDR2 YSYEKL. This CDR3 is built from 16 residues. V was trimmed by 0 bases and J by 9 bases, leaving 17 bases between them.

The J gene is TRBJ1-1, the V gene TRBV28; D unresolved. The CDR3 is 13 amino acids. Germline CDR1 reads MDHEN; CDR2 reads SYDVKM. V gave up 1 base and J gave up 0 bases, with 3 bases separating them. CDR3 residues: CASSLFVNTEAFF. The DNA of the CDR3 is TGTGCCAGCAGTTTATTCGTGAACACTGAAGCTTTCTTT.

V is TRBV5-1 and J is TRBJ2-7, with TRBD2 matching over 12 bases. CDR1 and CDR2 (germline): SGHRS, YFSETQ. V lost 2 bases, J lost 0 bases, and 6 bases stayed unmatched. The length of the CDR3 is 17 residues. The CDR3 coding sequence is TGCGCCAGCAGCTTCGGACTAGCGGGAAGGAGCTCCTACGAGCAGTACTTC. It codes for CASSFGLAGRSSYEQYF.

This sequence joins TRBV28 and TRBJ1-5; 8 nucleotides match TRBD1. V lost 6 bases to trimming and J lost 11 bases; unmatched junction nucleotides: 12. CDR3 size: 14 residues. CDR1 MDHEN and CDR2 SYDVKM come from the germline V gene. CDR3 sequence reads: CASSPQGVSLAQHF. The CDR3 coding sequence is TGTGCCAGCAGCCCACAGGGGGTCTCTCTTGCCCAGCATTTT.

The chain uses TRBV6-5 and TRBJ1-1; D is unresolved. This CDR3 has 14 amino acids. Per the germline V gene, CDR1 is MNHEY and CDR2 is SVGAGI. V lost 5 bases and J 1 base, leaving 11 bases between the germline ends. As DNA, the CDR3 is TGTGCCAGCAGTACCGGAGGCTGGAACACTGAAGCTTTCTTT. Protein: CASSTGGWNTEAFF.

This clone was seen once. This sample includes further DNA sequences coding for the same CDR3. The chain links TRBV28 to TRBJ2-3, with D perhaps TRBD2 (6 bases). The ends were cut back, 9 bases at V and 0 bases at J, with 7 bases in the middle. In germline, CDR1 is MDHEN, CDR2 SYDVKM. This CDR3 has 12 residues. In nucleotides, the CDR3 is TGTGCCAGTAGCGGCAGCACAGATACGCAGTATTTT. Amino acid sequence: CASSGSTDTQYF.

The rearrangement uses TRBV19 and TRBJ2-3; no clear D gene. The CDR3 has 16 amino acids. Germline V gene lookup returns CDR1 LNHDA and CDR2 SQIVND (reference sequence). V was cut by 3 bases and J by 0 bases, with 13 bases left in between. CDR3 amino acids: CASSISRRPSTDTQYF. CDR3 nucleotide sequence: TGTGCCAGTAGTATCTCTCGACGCCCTAGCACAGATACGCAGTATTTT.

The chain combines TRBV9 with TRBJ2-1, with 11 bases that match TRBD2. CDR1 is SGDLS, CDR2 YYNGEE, per germline. This CDR3 region has 17 residues. V lost 4 bases and J lost 6; bases outside the gene matches: 12. CDR3 in DNA: TGTGCCAGCAGCTCCTCCCTACTAGCGGGAGTTAGCAATGAGCAGTTCTTC. Translating it yields CASSSSLLAGVSNEQFF.

The chain carries TRBV16 and TRBJ2-1; tentative D call: TRBD1 (6 bases). V gave up 1 base and J gave up 8 bases, with 30 bases separating them. The germline CDR1 and CDR2 sequences are KGHSY and FQNENV. The CDR3 totals 20 residues. CDR3 region: CASSQLVGVGTGYLAHEQFF. The CDR3 coding sequence is TGTGCCAGCAGCCAATTAGTAGGAGTGGGAACAGGGTACCTCGCCCATGAGCAGTTCTTC.

This chain links TRBV19 with TRBJ1-5; unclear D gene. Deletions cut 0 bases from V and 0 bases from J, with 9 bases between. The CDR3 runs to 16 residues. Germline values: CDR1 LNHDA, CDR2 SQIVND (reference sequence). CDR3 sequence: CASSIDPLYSNQPQHF. In DNA, the CDR3 is TGTGCCAGTAGTATAGATCCACTTTATAGCAATCAGCCCCAGCATTTT.

CDR3 sequence reads: CATTSVTDTQYF. The CDR3, as DNA: TGTGCCACCACCTCTGTCACAGATACGCAGTATTTT. The chain joins TRBV28 to TRBJ2-3, with unresolved D. V was pared by 10 bases and J by 2 bases, with 10 bases between. Germline V CDR1 and CDR2: MDHEN, SYDVKM. The CDR3 runs 12 residues.

V usage is TRBV7-8 and J usage is TRBJ1-2; 9 bases are a match to TRBD1. In germline, CDR1 is SGHVS, CDR2 FQNEAQ. The V segment lost 3 bases and the J segment 0 bases; nucleotides outside the gene matches: 5. This CDR3 is 16 amino acids long. The CDR3 DNA reads TGTGCCAGCAGCTTCCAGGGACAGGGTACTAACTATGGCTACACCTTC. Its translation: CASSFQGQGTNYGYTF.